The 23 T cell receptor beta chains below come from one sample, sequenced in a study of neurological immune-mediated disorders. TCRdb independently ran MiXCR on the 5' RACE reads; one entry per CDR3 protein. The repertoire holds roughly 41,000 distinct CDR3 sequences, 11% seen once, with approximately 4% in the top ten. The sample's time point: technical triplicate 1. Material: PBMCs. All receptors derive from a man aged 60 to 75 with HTLV-1-associated myelopathy (HAM/TSP).

This clonotype was seen many times. The rearrangement joins TRBV5-1 to TRBJ2-5; the D gene is possibly TRBD2 (6 bases). V lost 4 bases and J lost 1, with 11 bases in between. The CDR3 consists of 14 residues. The germline CDR1 and CDR2 sequences are SGHRS and YFSETQ. As DNA, the CDR3 is TGCGCCAGCAGCCTCGGGGGTGCCCAAGAGACCCAGTACTTC. This translates into CASSLGGAQETQYF.

The table lists this clonotype with many counts. This rearrangement joins TRBV5-1 to TRBJ1-1; perhaps TRBD1 as D (6 bases). V was cut by 1 base and J by 3 bases, with 13 bases left in between. This CDR3 region has 15 residues. Germline CDR1 reads SGHRS; CDR2 reads YFSETQ. The CDR3 protein is CASSLTGTQYTEAFF. CDR3 bases: TGCGCCAGCAGCTTGACAGGGACTCAGTACACTGAAGCTTTCTTT. Using reference TRBV5-1 and TRBJ1-1 for the parts outside the CDR3, the full variable domain is KAGVTQTPRYLIKTRGQQVTLSCSPISGHRSVSWYQQTPGQGLQFLFEYFSETQRNKGNFPGRFSGRQFSNSRSEMNVSTLELGDSALYLCASSLTGTQYTEAFFGQGTRLTVV.

This clonotype was seen at least ten times. V usage is TRBV5-1 and J usage is TRBJ2-2; TRBD1 might be the D (6 bases). V lost 5 bases and J lost 0, with 8 bases in between. The CDR3 covers 14 residues. The V gene's germline CDR1 is SGHRS and CDR2 YFSETQ. The CDR3 DNA sequence: TGCGCCAGCAGTGACAGGCCGAACACCGGGGAGCTGTTTTTT. Its protein is CASSDRPNTGELFF.

This clonotype occurred many times. The chain uses TRBV6-5 and TRBJ2-3, with 7 bases fitting TRBD2. This CDR3 spans 14 amino acids. V trimming: 5 bases; J trimming: 7 bases; junction bases outside the gene matches: 9. The germline gives CDR1 MNHEY, CDR2 SVGAGI. CDR3 coding DNA: TGTGCCAGCAGTCCCGATAGCGGGTTTAATACGCAGTATTTT. Translated, it gives CASSPDSGFNTQYF.

This clonotype has a count of ten or more. CDR3 nucleotide sequence: TGTGCCAGCAGCCCGCAGGTTAGGAACACTGAAGCTTTCTTT. Amino acid sequence: CASSPQVRNTEAFF. V usage is TRBV7-2 and J usage is TRBJ1-1; D is unclear. The CDR3 consists of 14 residues. The V and J ends lost 5 bases and 1 base respectively, with 11 bases between them. CDR1 and CDR2 from the germline V gene are SGHTA and FQGNSA.

The chain joins TRBV18 to TRBJ2-2; TRBD1 might be the D (6 bases). This CDR3 has 14 amino acids. CDR1 KGHSH and CDR2 LQKENI come from the germline V gene. The V gene lost 1 base and the J gene lost 7 bases, with 10 bases spanning the gap. In DNA, the CDR3 is TGTGCCAGCTCACCACTAAGGGACATCGGGGAGCTGTTTTTT. Translated: CASSPLRDIGELFF.

This clonotype appeared many times. This chain links TRBV5-1 with TRBJ2-6; D possibly uses TRBD1 or TRBD2 (5 bases each). Germline CDR1 is SGHRS and CDR2 is YFSETQ. CDR3 length: 15 residues. Trimming removed 2 bases from V and 4 bases from J, with 10 bases in between. The CDR3 DNA is TGCGCCAGCAGCTTAAGGGGACCCGGGGCCAACGTCCTGACTTTC. Translating it yields CASSLRGPGANVLTF.

This clonotype has a count of ten or more. The V and J genes are TRBV5-6 and TRBJ2-6, with D unresolved. Germline V gives CDR1 SGHDT, CDR2 YYEEEE. This CDR3 is built from 16 residues. Between the trimmed V and J ends, which lost 4 bases and 0 bases, there was a span of 11 bases. The CDR3 DNA sequence: TGTGCCAGCAGCGCGGTGGCGTTCTCTGGGGCCAACGTCCTGACTTTC. As protein: CASSAVAFSGANVLTF.

This clonotype was detected ten times or more. J is TRBJ2-3 and V is TRBV5-1; D not certain. There are 15 residues in the CDR3. V was shortened by 0 bases and J by 0 bases, with 8 bases between the two germline ends. Germline V gene data show CDR1 as SGHRS and CDR2 as YFSETQ. The CDR3 nucleotides read TGCGCCAGCAGCTTGGACGGATCTAGCACAGATACGCAGTATTTT. Translation: CASSLDGSSTDTQYF.

This clonotype was detected many times. The J gene is TRBJ2-1, the V gene TRBV7-2, with D perhaps being TRBD1 or TRBD2 (5 bases each). The CDR3 has 12 residues. Trimming took off 3 bases at V and 10 bases at J, with 10 bases between the two ends. Germline V gene sequence: CDR1 SGHTA, CDR2 FQGNSA. CDR3 sequence: CASSLLAGEQFF. CDR3 DNA sequence: TGTGCCAGCAGCTTGCTAGCAGGGGAGCAGTTCTTC.

This clonotype was seen many times. This rearrangement joins TRBV25-1 to TRBJ1-6; TRBD1 is a possible D gene (6 bases). V was trimmed by 4 bases and J by 6 bases, leaving 13 bases between them. The germline V gene has CDR1 MGHDK and CDR2 SYGVNS. The CDR3 has 15 residues. This CDR3 is CASSAHTGTNSPLHF. For the CDR3, the DNA is TGTGCCAGCAGTGCCCATACAGGGACTAATTCACCCCTCCACTTT.

This rearrangement joins TRBV5-6 to TRBJ2-4; 8 nucleotides agree with TRBD2. The germline V gene has CDR1 SGHDT and CDR2 YYEEEE. This CDR3 spans 14 amino acids. The junction had 7 bases not matched to a gene; V was cut back by 4 bases and J by 7 bases. CDR3 sequence: CASSPSGSRNIQYF. Written as DNA, the CDR3 is TGTGCCAGCAGCCCCAGCGGGAGTAGGAACATTCAGTACTTC.

In its sample, this clonotype was seen a few times. V gene TRBV6-5 combines with J gene TRBJ2-2; a possible D gene is TRBD2 (6 bases). The CDR3 totals 14 residues. V lost 5 bases and J 4 bases, leaving 11 bases between the germline ends. CDR1 and CDR2 (germline): MNHEY, SVGAGI. CDR3: CASSGAGSTGELFF. The CDR3 DNA follows: TGTGCCAGCAGTGGGGCGGGGAGCACCGGGGAGCTGTTTTTT.

This clonotype was detected many times. J is TRBJ1-5 and V is TRBV5-6; perhaps TRBD1 as D (5 bases). Trimming took 5 bases from V and 0 from J, leaving 15 bases between them. Germline CDR1 reads SGHDT; CDR2 reads YYEEEE. This CDR3 has 16 residues. CDR3 protein: CASSYKGAYSNQPQHF. CDR3 sequence (DNA): TGTGCCAGCAGTTATAAAGGGGCATATAGCAATCAGCCCCAGCATTTT.

As concerns this clonotype: Germline is not matched at one junction end, which may reflect a read error. The V call is TRBV7-7, the J call TRBJ2-5; TRBD2 aligns across 9 bases. This CDR3 spans 18 amino acids. The germline CDR1 and CDR2 sequences are SSHAT and FNYEAQ (reference sequence). The CDR3 loop reads CASSLALVWGAGGETQYF. Written as DNA, the CDR3 is TGTGCTAGCAGCTTAGCGCTTGTGTGGGGAGCGGGAGGAGAGACCCAGTACTTC.

The V call is TRBV12-3 or TRBV12-4, the J call TRBJ1-2; possibly TRBD1 for D (5 bases). The CDR3 totals 13 residues. The V end lost 6 bases, the J end lost 4 bases, and 12 bases lay between the germline ends. DNA of the CDR3: TGTGCCAGCAGACCCGGGGCCAGCTATGGCTACACCTTC. Amino acid sequence: CASRPGASYGYTF.

In this sample, this clonotype turned up many times. V is TRBV29-1 and J is TRBJ2-1; 7 bases align to TRBD2. CDR1 and CDR2 from the germline V gene are SQVTM and ANQGSEA. Unmatched junction bases numbered 5, after V lost 6 bases and J lost 6 bases. CDR3 length: 12 amino acids. The chain's CDR3 is CSVWTSGNEQFF. CDR3 DNA: TGCAGCGTGTGGACTAGTGGCAATGAGCAGTTCTTC.

This clonotype was seen repeatedly, ten times or more. The chain employs TRBV5-6 and TRBJ1-3; TRBD1 might be the D (5 bases). In germline, CDR1 is SGHDT, CDR2 YYEEEE. Trimming took 0 bases from V and 7 from J, leaving 14 bases between them. The CDR3 consists of 15 residues. The CDR3 coding sequence is TGTGCCAGCAGCTTGGAAGGGACCCCTTGGAACACCATATATTTT. Its protein is CASSLEGTPWNTIYF.

This clonotype was observed at least ten times. The rearrangement joins TRBV20-1 to TRBJ2-7, with TRBD2 matching over 9 bases. Germline V lookup: CDR1 DFQATT, CDR2 SNEGSKA (reference sequence). There are 18 residues in the CDR3. Trimming took 5 bases from V and 1 from J; bases not matched to a gene: 18. The CDR3 here is CSAGGGTSSSPNSYEQYF. The CDR3 DNA reads as TGCAGTGCTGGGGGGGGGACTAGCAGTTCTCCTAATTCCTACGAGCAGTACTTC.

This chain joins TRBV7-6 and TRBJ2-7, with 9 bases lining up with TRBD2. Trimming took 1 base from V and 4 from J; bases not matched to a gene: 14. The CDR3 is made up of 18 amino acids. The germline CDR1 and CDR2 sequences are SGHVS and FNYEAQ. CDR3 loop: CASSLGWRGTSWSYEQYF. The CDR3 DNA sequence: TGTGCCAGCAGCTTAGGTTGGCGGGGGACTAGCTGGAGTTACGAGCAGTACTTC.

This clonotype was seen ten or more times. J is TRBJ2-1 and V is TRBV20-1; D may correspond to TRBD1 or TRBD2 (5 bases each). Germline loops: CDR1 DFQATT, CDR2 SNEGSKA (reference sequence). V lost 6 bases and J 5 bases, leaving 14 bases between the germline ends. The CDR3 sequence is 13 residues long. CDR3 in amino acids: CSAAGTTNNEQFF. In DNA form, the CDR3 reads TGCAGTGCCGCCGGGACCACAAACAATGAGCAGTTCTTC.

This clonotype was recorded many times. An end of the junction differs from the germline gene, which may be a read error. The chain links TRBV5-1 to TRBJ2-7, with 9 positions matching TRBD2. Per germline, CDR1 SGHRS and CDR2 YFSETQ. CDR3 size: 15 residues. This chain's CDR3 is CASSAGLANSHEQYF. The CDR3, as DNA: TGCGCCAGCAGCGCCGGACTAGCGAACTCCCACGAGCAGTACTTC.

This clonotype was observed at least ten times. V and J are TRBV5-1 and TRBJ1-1, with D perhaps TRBD1 (5 bases). The CDR3 loop spans 15 amino acids. The V gene's germline CDR1 is SGHRS and CDR2 YFSETQ. The germline V and J ends were trimmed by 2 bases and 3 bases, with 14 bases remaining between them. The CDR3 DNA follows: TGCGCCAGCAGCTTCGGGACGGCAAGGGACACTGAAGCTTTCTTT. Protein: CASSFGTARDTEAFF.